This TCR beta chain stems from a study of brain T cells in children with intractable seizures. Germline loops: CDR1 SGHTA, CDR2 FQGNSA. V gave up 0 bases and J gave up 0 bases, with 10 bases separating them. The CDR3 extends over 16 amino acids. Repertoires were generated with immunoSEQ multiplex PCR, while TCRdb's copy carries only in-frame clones and drops some. The table includes 95,000 to 120,000 clones, approximately 94% detected once. Sequencing was performed on peripheral blood, taken at surgery. This receptor was taken from a boy under three years old with hemimegalencephaly and intractable seizures. This sequence joins TRBV7-2 and TRBJ2-3, with a weak D call TRBD2 (5 bases). The CDR3: CASSLAARGSTDTQYF. As DNA, the CDR3 is TGTGCCAGCAGCTTAGCGGCCCGCGGGAGCACAGATACGCAGTATTTT.